This T cell receptor beta chain was captured in a study of cytomegalovirus exposure and HLA in healthy donors. Overall study: A previous analysis identified 117 million unique TCR beta sequences derived from around 200 million T cells. Points from the study as a whole: Investigators reported 164 TCR beta chains as tied to cytomegalovirus.

With respect to this clone: The target antigen is unknown.

Primers included in the PCR were 60 Vbeta and 13 Jbeta primers. Profiling relied on immunoSEQ multiplex PCR, and the TCRdb table lists in-frame clones only, not all of them. Found here are more than 150,000 clones, approximately 71% of them singletons; the top ten hold around 8%. The CDR3 length is 12 residues. Germline V gene sequence: CDR1 ENHRY, CDR2 SYGVKD. Trimming took off 0 bases at V and 9 bases at J, with 9 bases between the two ends. The chain has TRBV10-3 and TRBJ2-7, with D unclear. This sequence was found in a woman aged 35 to 49 in good health and CMV-seropositive. Source material: PBMCs. CDR3 nucleotide sequence: TGTGCCATCAGTGAGTCAAGGCCGGGGCAGTACTTC. It translates to CAISESRPGQYF.